This T cell receptor (beta chain) appears in the sequencing data of a study of blood T cell repertoires in COVID-19 (dated by TCRdb to 2018 to 2021). About the investigation overall: Collaborator samples came from the United States, Italy and Spain and covered acute and convalescent phases of COVID-19. Where available, HLA class I and class II types were taken from metadata supplied by the sample provider and were not determined by assay-based typing. Sample metadata almost always included a de-identified subject ID, COVID-19 status, age in years and sex. A freely available public database, intended as a resource for researchers studying the immune response to SARS-CoV-2, is where the repertoires were released. The dataset comprised deeply sampled blood TCRbeta repertoires from subjects exposed to, actively infected with, or recovered from COVID-19. Samples were obtained from the ongoing ImmuneRACE study (first 160 participants) and from over 1,000 subjects provided by 6 global collaborators. The prospective study material was composed of cDNA or gDNA derived from T cells, B-cell-depleted T cells, or PBMCs. The research as a whole found: The quantity of clinical and demographic metadata differed by source and by participant and was supplied without curation.

TCRbeta CDR3 regions were amplified from genomic DNA by means of the immunoSEQ Assay, a bias-controlled multiplex PCR. The original pipeline was this. The number of nucleated cells in each sample was estimated by amplification of reference gene primers within the assay. To quantify the absolute abundance of each unique TCRbeta CDR3 rearrangement, sequence reads were collapsed and filtered. For each sample, productive Simpson clonality was calculated as the square root of Simpson's diversity index across productive rearrangements. What TCRdb holds here is the immuneACCESS table cut down to in-frame rearrangements. Part of the clones is not present; checked against another copy, under half of the missing clones reflect an unresolved V gene, and the others are unexplained. The V and J calls and clone size were taken over from that table, and D and trimming were inferred from the DNA. The sample table holds 200,000 to 250,000 clones, of which less than 90% were seen once. Jointly, the top ten make up approximately 6.5% of the sample.

Points on this clone: No cognate antigen has been identified for it. Base qualities were left out, and no much larger clone turns up one base away.

Spanning cysteine to phenylalanine, the CDR3 consists of 15 amino acids. Only the CDR3 region is kept as DNA, spanning 45 bases read in frame from base 1. The CDR1 and CDR2 encoded by the germline V gene (reference sequence) are LGHDT and YNNKEL. V and J are trimmed by 4 bases and 5 bases, and the gene matches miss 8 bases of the junction. Enrolling through a virtual design, the prospective study's participants ranged in age from about 18 to 89 years and lived across 24 United States geographic areas. Cohort assignment in the prospective study relied on participant-reported clinical history from a screening survey and a study questionnaire. For ImmuneRACE Cohort 3, a participant was defined as recovered based on two consecutive negative NP/OP PCR tests, clearance by a healthcare professional, or resolution of symptoms. Each participant in the prospective study had whole blood, serum and a nasopharyngeal or oropharyngeal swab collected by mobile phlebotomists. Over an approximately two-month period, participants in the prospective study had the option of providing additional blood draws and questionnaires. Before DNA extraction, prospective study blood samples were shipped either frozen or at room temperature.

This receptor was obtained from a middle-aged woman who had recovered from COVID-19. What was sequenced was PBMCs or T cells enriched from blood (not recorded which). The chain uses TRBV3-1 (or the pseudogene TRBV3-2) and TRBJ2-5, with 9 bases aligning to TRBD2. At the DNA level, the sequence is TGTGCCAGCAGCCTTCTTTCAGCGGGAGGTGAGACCCAGTACTTC. It translates as CASSLLSAGGETQYF.